The 8 T cell receptor beta chains below all came from one sample that was sequenced in a study of T-cell memory formation after mild COVID-19. TCRdb processed the 5' RACE reads anew with MiXCR; each CDR3 protein has one entry. The sample consists of 560,000 or so distinct CDR3 sequences, 17% of them appearing once. Sequenced sample: PBMCs or a T cell subset sorted from them (not recorded which). The source is an adult woman who had mild COVID-19 (a few samples of this study predate the infection). Cell type and time point are not known.

The chain uses TRBV11-2 and TRBJ2-7; no definite D call. The V gene lost 4 bases and the J gene lost 2 bases, with 12 bases spanning the gap. The CDR3 sequence is 14 residues long. CDR1 and CDR2 (germline): SGHAT, FQNNGV. The CDR3 is CASSSLLFPYEQYF. The CDR3 DNA reads TGTGCCAGCAGCTCCCTCCTATTTCCCTACGAGCAGTACTTC. Together with reference TRBV11-2 and TRBJ2-7, the CDR3 gives the full variable domain: EAGVAQSPRYKIIEKRQSVAFWCNPISGHATLYWYQQILGQGPKLLIQFQNNGVVDDSQLPKDRFSAERLKGVDSTLKIQPAKLEDSAVYLCASSSLLFPYEQYFGPGTRLTVT.

This clonotype occurred many times. The chain is built from TRBV15 and TRBJ2-5, with 10 positions matching TRBD2. The CDR3 spans 14 residues. J was trimmed by 5 bases and V by 3 bases; bases with no gene match: 3. Germline V gene data show CDR1 as LNHNV and CDR2 as YYDKDF (reference sequence). CDR3 nucleotide sequence: TGTGCCACCAGCAGCGGACTAGCGGTGGAGACCCAGTACTTC. It is translated as CATSSGLAVETQYF.

This clonotype was recorded a few times. The rearrangement joins TRBV5-1 to TRBJ1-1; D is ambiguous. CDR3 length: 15 residues. V shed 2 bases and J shed 0 bases, with 11 bases lying between them. Germline CDR1 and CDR2: SGHRS and YFSETQ. The CDR3, as DNA: TGCGCCAGCAGCTTAGACGGGAGCATGAACACTGAAGCTTTCTTT. Translation: CASSLDGSMNTEAFF.

DNA for the CDR3: TGTGCCATCAGTGTCGACAGGGGCAACACTGAAGCTTTCTTT. It encodes CAISVDRGNTEAFF. The chain has TRBV10-3 and TRBJ1-1; 8 nucleotides agree with TRBD1. CDR3 length: 14 residues. Germline V gene lookup returns CDR1 ENHRY and CDR2 SYGVKD. Trimming at V came to 4 bases and at J to 2 bases, leaving 3 bases not matched to a gene.

This chain uses TRBV14 with TRBJ1-1; D uncertain. This CDR3 has 14 residues. Germline V gives CDR1 SGHDN, CDR2 FVKESK. V was shortened by 2 bases and J by 11 bases, with 18 bases between the two germline ends. The CDR3 region has the DNA TGTGCCAGCAGCCAATATGCGGACGGGAAAATGGCTTTCTTT. Its translation is CASSQYADGKMAFF.

The chain couples TRBV14 to TRBJ2-7, with TRBD2 as a possible D gene (6 bases). V shed 0 bases and J shed 5 bases, with 14 bases lying between them. Germline lookup yields CDR1 SGHDN and CDR2 FVKESK. The CDR3 loop spans 15 amino acids. In DNA form, the CDR3 reads TGTGCCAGCAGCCAAGATTCCGGACTAATCGACGAGCAGTACTTC. As protein: CASSQDSGLIDEQYF. The whole variable domain, filled in from reference TRBV14 and TRBJ2-7, reads EAGVTQFPSHSVIEKGQTVTLRCDPISGHDNLYWYRRVMGKEIKFLLHFVKESKQDESGMPNNRFLAERTGGTYSTLKVQPAELEDSGVYFCASSQDSGLIDEQYFGPGTRLTVT.

This clonotype was seen only a few times. The chain links TRBV2 to TRBJ1-5, with TRBD1 identical over 7 bases. This CDR3 is 13 amino acids long. V lost 7 bases to trimming and J lost 3 bases; unmatched junction nucleotides: 3. CDR1 SNHLY and CDR2 FYNNEI come from the germline V gene. CDR3 amino acids: CASMGQFNQPQHF. CDR3 coding DNA: TGTGCCAGCATGGGACAGTTCAATCAGCCCCAGCATTTT. The variable domain in full, with the rest retrieved from reference TRBV2 and TRBJ1-5, is EPEVTQTPSHQVTQMGQEVILRCVPISNHLYFYWYRQILGQKVEFLVSFYNNEISEKSEIFDDQFSVERPDGSNFTLKIRSTKLEDSAMYFCASMGQFNQPQHFGDGTRLSIL.

This clonotype was seen ten or more times. This chain connects TRBV18 to TRBJ2-3; D gene unclear. V was cut by 3 bases and J by 0 bases, with 10 bases left in between. Germline assignment: CDR1 KGHSH and CDR2 LQKENI. CDR3 length: 15 amino acids. CDR3 bases: TGTGCCAGCTCACCTGACTTCCTAAGCACAGATACGCAGTATTTT. Amino acid sequence: CASSPDFLSTDTQYF.